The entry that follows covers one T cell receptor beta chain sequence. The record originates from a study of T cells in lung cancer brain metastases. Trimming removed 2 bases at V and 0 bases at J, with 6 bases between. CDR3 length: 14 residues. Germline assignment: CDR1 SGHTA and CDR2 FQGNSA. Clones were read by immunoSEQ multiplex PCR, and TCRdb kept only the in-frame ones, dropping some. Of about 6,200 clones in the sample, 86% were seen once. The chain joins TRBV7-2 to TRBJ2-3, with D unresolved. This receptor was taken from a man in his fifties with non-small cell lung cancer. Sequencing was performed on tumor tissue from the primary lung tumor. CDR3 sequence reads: CASSLFLSTDTQYF. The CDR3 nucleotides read TGTGCCAGCAGCTTATTCCTAAGCACAGATACGCAGTATTTT.